The 29 T cell receptor beta chains below all came from one sample that was sequenced in a study of shared clonotypes between healthy human individuals. This table comes from immunoSEQ multiplex PCR, and its TCRdb copy is limited to in-frame clones, with some not included. The sample includes about 610,000 clones, approximately 97% of them seen just once. Specimen: naive CD4+ T cells sorted from blood. Subset given: CD45RA+ positively selected. All receptors come from a young woman in good health.

The chain couples TRBV7-9 to TRBJ2-2; D might be TRBD1 or TRBD2, each matching 5 bases. The germline gives CDR1 SEHNR, CDR2 FQNEAQ (reference sequence). CDR3 length: 15 residues. The germline V and J ends were trimmed by 5 bases and 3 bases, with 13 bases remaining between them. The CDR3 reads CASSPRGVDTGELFF. CDR3 DNA sequence: TGTGCCAGCAGCCCCCGAGGGGTAGACACCGGGGAGCTGTTTTTT.

The V call is TRBV6-5, the J call TRBJ2-2; D may correspond to TRBD1 or TRBD2 (5 bases each). CDR1 and CDR2 (germline): MNHEY, SVGAGI. The CDR3 spans 16 residues. Trimming pared 0 bases from V and 4 bases from J, leaving 12 bases between. CDR3 protein: CASSYSGRALTGELFF. CDR3 nucleotides: TGTGCCAGCAGTTACTCGGGGCGGGCCCTCACCGGGGAGCTGTTTTTT.

The chain combines TRBV5-4 with TRBJ2-1; no reliable D call. The length of the CDR3 is 18 residues. Trimming shortened V by 0 bases and J by 2 bases, and 18 bases separated the two germline ends. The germline CDR1 and CDR2 sequences are SGHNT and YYREEE (reference sequence). The CDR3 nucleotides are TGTGCCAGCAGCTTGGACTTCTTGGCTGTAGCTCCCTACAATGAGCAGTTCTTC. Amino acid sequence: CASSLDFLAVAPYNEQFF.

With respect to this clone: The same CDR3 is also encoded by other DNA sequences in this sample. The rearrangement links TRBV25-1 to TRBJ2-1; 10 bases are a match to TRBD2. Germline V gene lookup returns CDR1 MGHDK and CDR2 SYGVNS. The CDR3 has 18 amino acids. The junction had 17 bases not matched to a gene; V was cut back by 8 bases and J by 4 bases. The CDR3 loop is CASSGQGSLAGVYNEQFF. The CDR3, as DNA: TGTGCCAGCTCAGGACAAGGTTCTCTAGCGGGAGTGTACAATGAGCAGTTCTTC. The full variable domain, rest sourced from reference TRBV25-1 and TRBJ2-1, is EADIYQTPRYLVIGTGKKITLECSQTMGHDKMYWYQQDPGMELHLIHYSYGVNSTEKGDLSSESTVSRIRTEHFPLTLESARPSHTSQYLCASSGQGSLAGVYNEQFFGPGTRLTVL.

The chain is built from TRBV11-3 and TRBJ2-5; 9 bases line up with TRBD2. This CDR3 has 13 amino acids. Trimming at V came to 5 bases and at J to 5 bases, leaving 3 bases not matched to a gene. The germline CDR1 and CDR2 sequences are SGHNT and YENEEA. CDR3 in DNA: TGTGCCAGCAGCCAGGCGGGGGGGGAGACCCAGTACTTC. Residues: CASSQAGGETQYF.

This chain connects TRBV7-8 to TRBJ1-5; TRBD1 matches at 8 bases. With 4 bases clipped from V and 7 bases from J, the junction kept 6 bases outside the gene matches. Germline V gene data show CDR1 as SGHVS and CDR2 as FQNEAQ. The CDR3 contains 14 residues. The DNA of the CDR3 is TGTGCCAGCAGCTCAGACAGGGGCCAACAGCCCCAGCATTTT. It encodes CASSSDRGQQPQHF.

The gene calls are TRBV4-1 and TRBJ2-3, with D perhaps matching TRBD2 (6 bases). The germline V and J ends were trimmed by 1 base and 6 bases, with 14 bases remaining between them. The CDR3 spans 15 residues. Germline loops: CDR1 MGHRA, CDR2 YSYEKL. The CDR3 DNA reads as TGCGCCAGCAGCCAAGGCACGGGAGTCGGCGATACGCAGTATTTT. It yields the protein CASSQGTGVGDTQYF.

The chain carries TRBV28 and TRBJ1-1, with D hard to call. CDR3 length: 17 amino acids. Trimming pared 5 bases from V and 6 bases from J, leaving 25 bases between. Germline V lookup: CDR1 MDHEN, CDR2 SYDVKM. CDR3 amino acids: CASSLTKKIDGYAEAFF. As DNA, the CDR3 is TGTGCCAGCAGTCTAACAAAAAAGATCGATGGCTATGCTGAAGCTTTCTTT.

V usage is TRBV7-2 and J usage is TRBJ2-5; D is perhaps TRBD1 (5 bases). The J call may be faulty, since TRBJ2-7 better matches the DNA end. This CDR3 has 13 amino acids. Germline CDR1 SGHTA, CDR2 FQGNSA. DNA of the CDR3: TGTGCCAGCAGTTACAGGTTCTCCTACGAGCAGTACTTC. Translating it yields CASSYRFSYEQYF.

The chain has TRBV7-9 and TRBJ2-7, with 8 bases aligning to TRBD1. The CDR3 runs to 16 residues. Germline V gene sequence: CDR1 SEHNR, CDR2 FQNEAQ (reference sequence). V lost 3 bases and J lost 3; bases outside the gene matches: 10. CDR3 nucleotide sequence: TGTGCCAGCAGCTTTCTTAAGAACAGGGGGTTCTACGAGCAGTACTTC. Amino acid sequence: CASSFLKNRGFYEQYF.

CDR3 in DNA: TGTGCCAGCAGCGCGGGCCCCATCGACGAGCAGTACTTC. Translation: CASSAGPIDEQYF. J is TRBJ2-7 and V is TRBV7-6, with D possibly being TRBD2 (5 bases). The CDR3 has 13 residues. Trimming removed 5 bases from V and 5 bases from J, with 13 bases in between. Germline CDR1 and CDR2: SGHVS and FNYEAQ.

J is TRBJ2-5 and V is TRBV5-1; 11 bases are a match to TRBD1. This CDR3 contains 14 residues. Germline CDR1 reads SGHRS; CDR2 reads YFSETQ. J gave up 4 bases and V 4 bases, and 3 bases lay outside the gene matches. Written as DNA, the CDR3 is TGCGCCAGCAGCCCGGGACAGGGGGGAGAGACCCAGTACTTC. Translation: CASSPGQGGETQYF.

The genes are TRBV7-9 and TRBJ2-1; 8 bases map to TRBD2. Germline CDR1 is SEHNR and CDR2 is FQNEAQ (reference sequence). The V and J ends lost 3 bases and 2 bases, in that order; junction bases with no gene match: 3. The CDR3 totals 15 residues. The CDR3 sequence is CASSFSGITYNEQFF. CDR3 DNA sequence: TGTGCCAGCAGCTTTAGCGGGATTACCTACAATGAGCAGTTCTTC.

The gene calls are TRBV6-1 and TRBJ1-4; no clear D gene. The CDR3 sequence is 16 residues long. Trimming shortened V by 4 bases and J by 0 bases, and 12 bases separated the two germline ends. In germline, CDR1 is MNHNS, CDR2 SASEGT. DNA of the CDR3: TGTGCCAGCAGTGGGGTCCAGCTTGCAACTAATGAAAAACTGTTTTTT. Its translation is CASSGVQLATNEKLFF.

The chain carries TRBV27 and TRBJ2-1; possibly TRBD2 for D (5 bases). The CDR3 spans 19 residues. Germline V gives CDR1 MNHEY, CDR2 SMNVEV (reference sequence). V lost 3 bases and J lost 7, with 28 bases in between. The CDR3, as DNA: TGTGCCAGCAGTTTTTGGGCACCTATAGCGCTAGACTCAGAGAATGAGCAGTTCTTC. Translating it yields CASSFWAPIALDSENEQFF.

This chain joins TRBV7-2 and TRBJ2-7; D perhaps matches TRBD2 (6 bases). Germline V CDR1 and CDR2: SGHTA, FQGNSA. The length of the CDR3 is 15 residues. Trimming shortened V by 3 bases and J by 3 bases, and 15 bases separated the two germline ends. The CDR3 DNA reads as TGTGCCAGCAGCTTTCGACGGGAGTCGGTCTACGAGCAGTACTTC. It encodes CASSFRRESVYEQYF.

Written as DNA, the CDR3 is TGTGCCAGCAGCCCCATCCGGGACAGGGGCTGGAATGAGCAGTTCTTC. It specifies CASSPIRDRGWNEQFF. This chain connects TRBV11-2 to TRBJ2-1; 10 bases align to TRBD1. J lost 7 bases, V lost 5 bases, and 11 bases had no gene match. Germline loops: CDR1 SGHAT, CDR2 FQNNGV. The CDR3 length is 16 residues. The entire variable domain, with the rest obtained from reference TRBV11-2 and TRBJ2-1, is as follows: EAGVAQSPRYKIIEKRQSVAFWCNPISGHATLYWYQQILGQGPKLLIQFQNNGVVDDSQLPKDRFSAERLKGVDSTLKIQPAKLEDSAVYLCASSPIRDRGWNEQFFGPGTRLTVL.

The gene calls are TRBV28 and TRBJ2-7; D not resolved. Between the trimmed V and J ends, which lost 5 bases and 3 bases, there was a span of 11 bases. The CDR3 has 13 residues. Germline V CDR1 and CDR2: MDHEN, SYDVKM. CDR3 sequence (DNA): TGTGCCAGCAGTCAGGCACCAATCTACGAGCAGTACTTC. Its translation: CASSQAPIYEQYF.

The chain joins TRBV7-7 to TRBJ2-1; the D is unclear. The V end was cut by 2 bases, the J end by 10 bases, with 12 bases between. The length of the CDR3 is 13 residues. Per the germline V gene, CDR1 is SSHAT and CDR2 is FNYEAQ (reference sequence). CDR3 bases: TGTGCCAGCAGCTTATTTACGCGCACAGAGCAGTTCTTC. Translation gives CASSLFTRTEQFF.

On this clone itself: At the DNA level, this CDR3 is encoded by other sequences in the same sample as well. This chain joins TRBV2 and TRBJ2-7; unclear D gene. The germline V gene encodes CDR1 SNHLY and CDR2 FYNNEI. Trimming cost V 4 bases and J 4 bases, with 8 bases left between them. This CDR3 region has 12 residues. The CDR3 protein is CASSVLGYEQYF. In DNA, the CDR3 is TGTGCCAGCAGTGTTCTTGGGTACGAGCAGTACTTC.

The chain is built from TRBV10-3 and TRBJ1-6, with a possible D match to TRBD1 (5 bases). The CDR3 is 14 residues long. V shed 6 bases and J shed 10 bases, with 16 bases lying between them. Germline CDR1 and CDR2: ENHRY and SYGVKD. CDR3 amino acids: CAIRPGPPGSPLHF. DNA for the CDR3: TGTGCCATCAGACCGGGGCCGCCAGGGTCACCCCTCCACTTT.

The genes are TRBV18 and TRBJ2-5, with D hard to call. The CDR3 loop spans 13 amino acids. With 3 bases removed from V and 5 bases from J, the gap between germline ends came to 10 bases. Per germline, CDR1 KGHSH and CDR2 LQKENI. CDR3 region: CASSPPMGETQYF. For the CDR3, the DNA is TGTGCCAGCTCACCCCCGATGGGCGAGACCCAGTACTTC. Full variable domain (remainder filled in from reference TRBV18 and TRBJ2-5): NAGVMQNPRHLVRRRGQEARLRCSPMKGHSHVYWYRQLPEEGLKFMVYLQKENIIDESGMPKERFSAEFPKEGPSILRIQQVVRGDSAAYFCASSPPMGETQYFGPGTRLLVL.

The rearrangement uses TRBV6-1 and TRBJ2-6; TRBD2 matches at 8 bases. This CDR3 is 15 amino acids long. Germline CDR1 and CDR2: MNHNS and SASEGT. V lost 6 bases and J lost 4; bases outside the gene matches: 5. This CDR3 reads CASRETSAGANVLTF. The CDR3 nucleotides read TGTGCCAGCAGAGAGACTAGCGCCGGGGCCAACGTCCTGACTTTC.

This clone appeared once. The rearrangement uses TRBV5-1 and TRBJ2-2; perhaps TRBD2 as D (5 bases). There are 15 residues in the CDR3. Germline CDR1 SGHRS, CDR2 YFSETQ. With 2 bases removed from V and 3 bases from J, the gap between germline ends came to 11 bases. For the CDR3, the DNA is TGCGCCAGCAGCTTTGGTGGGAGCGACACCGGGGAGCTGTTTTTT. Translation gives CASSFGGSDTGELFF.

This chain links TRBV5-1 with TRBJ2-4, with TRBD2 matching 12 bases. The CDR3 has 19 amino acids. Germline CDR1 reads SGHRS; CDR2 reads YFSETQ. V lost 4 bases and J lost 1; bases outside the gene matches: 12. The CDR3 sequence: CASSETSSGRAWAKNIQYF. As DNA, the CDR3 is TGCGCCAGCAGCGAAACGTCTAGCGGGAGGGCCTGGGCCAAAAACATTCAGTACTTC.

Points on this clone: The sample has other DNA sequences that encode this CDR3 too. V and J are TRBV5-1 and TRBJ1-1; D may be TRBD1 (5 bases). Per the germline V gene, CDR1 is SGHRS and CDR2 is YFSETQ. The CDR3 sequence is 13 residues long. V lost 4 bases, J lost 2 bases, and 9 bases lay in between. CDR3 in amino acids: CASSPQGNTEAFF. The CDR3 bases are TGCGCCAGCAGCCCCCAGGGTAACACTGAAGCTTTCTTT.

The chain links TRBV5-5 to TRBJ1-4; TRBD1 aligns across 7 bases. CDR1 SGHKS and CDR2 YYEKEE come from the germline V gene (reference sequence). V was clipped by 4 bases and J by 5 bases; unmatched bases: 8. This CDR3 comprises 15 residues. CDR3 DNA: TGTGCCAGCAGCCCGGACAGGTTAACGAATGAAAAACTGTTTTTT. Protein product: CASSPDRLTNEKLFF.

The J gene is TRBJ2-3, the V gene TRBV28; no firm D call. The CDR3 loop spans 13 amino acids. Trimming took 6 bases from V and 6 from J, leaving 13 bases between them. Germline V gives CDR1 MDHEN, CDR2 SYDVKM. The DNA for the CDR3 is TGTGCCAGCAGCCGATTGACGACCGATACGCAGTATTTT. This translates into CASSRLTTDTQYF.

Regarding this clone: At the DNA level, this CDR3 is encoded by other sequences in the same sample as well. CDR3 loop: CASSYSLAGQETQYF. CDR3 in DNA: TGTGCCAGCAGTTACTCCCTAGCGGGGCAAGAGACCCAGTACTTC. The rearrangement joins TRBV6-5 to TRBJ2-5, with 9 bases matching TRBD2. The CDR3 runs to 15 residues. V was clipped by 0 bases and J by 2 bases; unmatched bases: 1. In germline, CDR1 is MNHEY, CDR2 SVGAGI.